This entry lists 21 T cell receptor beta chains sequenced from one sample in a study of radiotherapy plus CTLA-4 blockade in lung cancer. Clones were sequenced by immunoSEQ multiplex PCR, and TCRdb holds only the in-frame ones, with some missing. The repertoire includes approximately 65,000 clones, approximately 75% of them detected once, and 3.5% to 4.5% sits in the top ten. Source: peripheral blood, taken from a patient treated with radiotherapy plus ipilimumab. These receptors originate from a human donor with non-small cell lung cancer who had a complete response to radiotherapy plus ipilimumab.

V gene TRBV10-2 combines with J gene TRBJ1-5, with unresolved D. The CDR3 consists of 16 residues. Trimming pared 6 bases from V and 0 bases from J, leaving 15 bases between. In germline, CDR1 is WSHSY, CDR2 SAAADI. The CDR3 DNA follows: TGCGCCAGCAGGGGAGGACGGGCTAATAGCAATCAGCCCCAGCATTTT. Translating it yields CASRGGRANSNQPQHF.

The V gene is TRBV10-1, the J gene TRBJ2-1, with D possibly being TRBD2 (6 bases). The CDR3 has 19 amino acids. V was cut by 4 bases and J by 1 base, with 23 bases left in between. Germline CDR1 WNHNN, CDR2 SYGVQD (reference sequence). CDR3 in DNA: TGCGCCAGCAGTGCGGGGAAAGCGGGCGTCTTGGGGTCCTACAATGAGCAGTTCTTC. Protein sequence: CASSAGKAGVLGSYNEQFF.

The chain is built from TRBV7-2 and TRBJ2-6, with no clear D. V lost 8 bases and J 0 bases, leaving 11 bases between the germline ends. Germline loops: CDR1 SGHTA, CDR2 FQGNSA. CDR3 size: 15 residues. CDR3 DNA: TGTGCCAGCGGTGCGGACCCCTCTGGGGCCAACGTCCTGACTTTC. Its translation: CASGADPSGANVLTF.

The rearrangement joins TRBV7-8 to TRBJ2-3, with TRBD1 matching over 9 bases. The junction had 8 bases not matched to a gene; V was cut back by 4 bases and J by 6 bases. The germline CDR1 and CDR2 sequences are SGHVS and FQNEAQ. CDR3 length: 15 residues. The CDR3, as DNA: TGTGCCAGCAGCTACCGGGACAGGGTTTCGGATACGCAGTATTTT. Translated, it gives CASSYRDRVSDTQYF.

This clone appeared once. The CDR3 DNA sequence: TGTGCCAGCAGCGCGAGGGTCAATGAGCAGTTCTTC. Translating it yields CASSARVNEQFF. The chain employs TRBV6-5 and TRBJ2-1, with a weak D call TRBD2 (5 bases). Germline values: CDR1 MNHEY, CDR2 SVGAGI. The CDR3 sequence is 12 residues long. Between the trimmed V and J ends, which lost 6 bases and 6 bases, there was a span of 9 bases.

The genes are TRBV27 and TRBJ2-5, with no clear D. The germline gives CDR1 MNHEY, CDR2 SMNVEV (reference sequence). With 3 bases removed from V and 1 base from J, the gap between germline ends came to 9 bases. The CDR3 is made up of 14 amino acids. The CDR3 is CASSLVRAQETQYF. In DNA form, the CDR3 reads TGTGCCAGCAGTTTGGTAAGGGCCCAAGAGACCCAGTACTTC.

V gene TRBV11-2 combines with J gene TRBJ2-1, with 7 bases that match TRBD1. Germline assignment: CDR1 SGHAT and CDR2 FQNNGV. The CDR3 contains 13 residues. V was clipped by 3 bases and J by 6 bases; unmatched bases: 2. CDR3 DNA: TGTGCCAGCAGCTTGGGGACAGTCAATGAGCAGTTCTTC. Translation gives CASSLGTVNEQFF.

This clone was recorded a few times. V gene TRBV6-6 combines with J gene TRBJ2-7; D perhaps matches TRBD2 (6 bases). CDR3 length equals 14 residues. Trimming shortened V by 0 bases and J by 1 base, and 7 bases separated the two germline ends. From germline, CDR1 is MNHNY and CDR2 SVGAGI (reference sequence). CDR3 amino acids: CASSYSAGSYEQYV. CDR3 DNA: TGTGCCAGCAGTTACTCGGCGGGGTCCTACGAGCAGTACGTC.

This clone was picked up a small number of times. V usage is TRBV7-9 and J usage is TRBJ2-3; TRBD1 is a possible D gene (5 bases). Trimming took 5 bases from V and 3 from J, leaving 15 bases between them. The CDR3 length is 15 residues. Germline V gene lookup returns CDR1 SEHNR and CDR2 FQNEAQ (reference sequence). The DNA of the CDR3 is TGTGCCAGCAGCGGGGTGGGGCAGGCGACAGATACGCAGTATTTT. Residues: CASSGVGQATDTQYF.

V gene TRBV6-1 combines with J gene TRBJ1-1; D not certain. Trimming removed 7 bases at V and 3 bases at J, with 6 bases between. Germline V gene lookup returns CDR1 MNHNS and CDR2 SASEGT. This CDR3 comprises 11 residues. The CDR3 sequence is CASMEDTEAFF. The CDR3 nucleotides read TGTGCCAGCATGGAAGACACTGAAGCTTTCTTT.

This chain links TRBV5-1 with TRBJ1-2, with D hard to call. V was cut by 7 bases and J by 8 bases, with 18 bases left in between. Germline CDR1 is SGHRS and CDR2 is YFSETQ. CDR3 size: 13 residues. CDR3 amino acids: CASSYQPEEGYTF. The CDR3 coding sequence is TGCGCCAGCTCATATCAGCCCGAGGAAGGCTACACCTTC. The entire variable domain, with the rest obtained from reference TRBV5-1 and TRBJ1-2, is as follows: KAGVTQTPRYLIKTRGQQVTLSCSPISGHRSVSWYQQTPGQGLQFLFEYFSETQRNKGNFPGRFSGRQFSNSRSEMNVSTLELGDSALYLCASSYQPEEGYTFGSGTRLTVV.

In DNA, the CDR3 is TGTGCCAGTAGGCCGCAAGGTGAAAAACTGTTTTTT. This sequence encodes CASRPQGEKLFF. The chain employs TRBV19 and TRBJ1-4; D unresolved. Per the germline V gene, CDR1 is LNHDA and CDR2 is SQIVND (reference sequence). There are 12 residues in the CDR3. Trimming left V 6 bases short and J 7 bases short, with 9 bases between.

The chain joins TRBV5-8 to TRBJ1-1; a weak D match, TRBD1 (5 bases). Germline CDR1 SGHTS, CDR2 YDEGEE. The CDR3 consists of 14 residues. V was clipped by 3 bases and J by 2 bases, with 11 bases between them. Written as DNA, the CDR3 is TGTGCCAGCAGCTCCCCTGGGGACAACACTGAAGCTTTCTTT. It is translated as CASSSPGDNTEAFF. The whole variable domain, remainder taken from reference TRBV5-8 and TRBJ1-1, is EAGVTQSPTHLIKTRGQQATLRCSPISGHTSVYWYQQALGLGLQFLLWYDEGEERNRGNFPPRFSGRQFPNYSSELNVNALELEDSALYLCASSSPGDNTEAFFGQGTRLTVV.

The CDR3 loop reads CASSVSEYNEQFF. The CDR3, as DNA: TGTGCCAGCAGTGTGAGCGAGTACAATGAGCAGTTCTTC. This sequence joins TRBV2 and TRBJ2-1; D unresolved. The CDR3 spans 13 residues. From germline, CDR1 is SNHLY and CDR2 FYNNEI. Trimming pared 4 bases from V and 4 bases from J, leaving 8 bases between.

V gene TRBV5-1 combines with J gene TRBJ2-1; D is possibly TRBD1 (6 bases). The CDR3 runs 14 residues. Germline CDR1 and CDR2: SGHRS and YFSETQ. V lost 0 bases and J lost 6, with 10 bases in between. CDR3 residues: CASSLVPGANEQFF. The CDR3 bases are TGCGCCAGCAGCTTGGTCCCAGGGGCCAATGAGCAGTTCTTC.

V usage is TRBV10-3 and J usage is TRBJ1-4, with unresolved D. V was pared by 2 bases and J by 0 bases, with 7 bases between. Germline CDR1 ENHRY, CDR2 SYGVKD. The CDR3 has 15 residues. CDR3 amino acids: CAISEDLTTNEKLFF. The CDR3 coding sequence is TGTGCCATCAGTGAGGACTTAACAACTAATGAAAAACTGTTTTTT.

The chain recombines TRBV7-9 with TRBJ1-1; possible D gene TRBD1, 5 bases. This CDR3 has 15 amino acids. Per germline, CDR1 SEHNR and CDR2 FQNEAQ (reference sequence). V was trimmed by 3 bases and J by 6 bases, leaving 17 bases between them. The CDR3 DNA follows: TGTGCCAGCAGCTTCGCGTATGGGGGGGACGCTGAAGCTTTCTTT. Protein product: CASSFAYGGDAEAFF.

The CDR3 DNA sequence: TGCGCCAGCAGTGAGTCGAGTAGCGGGGGGGGAACGCAGTATTTT. This encodes CASSESSSGGGTQYF. The V call is TRBV10-1, the J call TRBJ2-3; the match to TRBD2 covers 11 bases. The CDR3 runs to 15 residues. Germline CDR1 is WNHNN and CDR2 is SYGVQD (reference sequence). The junction had 5 bases not matched to a gene; V was cut back by 0 bases and J by 9 bases.

V is TRBV5-4 and J is TRBJ1-5; 9 bases match TRBD1. Trimming cost V 4 bases and J 6 bases; bases outside gene matches: 5. CDR3 length: 14 amino acids. The germline gives CDR1 SGHNT, CDR2 YYREEE (reference sequence). CDR3 region: CASSLDRGGQPQHF. The CDR3 DNA sequence: TGTGCCAGCAGCCTGGACAGGGGAGGTCAGCCCCAGCATTTT. Based on the CDR3 plus reference TRBV5-4 and TRBJ1-5, the full variable domain is ETGVTQSPTHLIKTRGQQVTLRCSSQSGHNTVSWYQQALGQGPQFIFQYYREEENGRGNFPPRFSGLQFPNYSSELNVNALELDDSALYLCASSLDRGGQPQHFGDGTRLSIL.

This CDR3 is CASSLQASGGYNEQFF. The CDR3 DNA follows: TGTGCCAGCAGCTTACAGGCTAGCGGGGGGTACAATGAGCAGTTCTTC. The V call is TRBV7-2, the J call TRBJ2-1; 11 bases are a match to TRBD2. The CDR3 sequence is 16 residues long. The germline gives CDR1 SGHTA, CDR2 FQGNSA. With 2 bases clipped from V and 4 bases from J, the junction kept 4 bases outside the gene matches.

The chain employs TRBV18 and TRBJ1-1; no definite D call. Germline V gene data show CDR1 as KGHSH and CDR2 as LQKENI. V was trimmed by 1 base and J by 2 bases, leaving 5 bases between them. The CDR3 length is 13 residues. CDR3 in amino acids: CASSPQGNTEAFF. In DNA, the CDR3 is TGTGCCAGCTCACCACAGGGTAACACTGAAGCTTTCTTT.